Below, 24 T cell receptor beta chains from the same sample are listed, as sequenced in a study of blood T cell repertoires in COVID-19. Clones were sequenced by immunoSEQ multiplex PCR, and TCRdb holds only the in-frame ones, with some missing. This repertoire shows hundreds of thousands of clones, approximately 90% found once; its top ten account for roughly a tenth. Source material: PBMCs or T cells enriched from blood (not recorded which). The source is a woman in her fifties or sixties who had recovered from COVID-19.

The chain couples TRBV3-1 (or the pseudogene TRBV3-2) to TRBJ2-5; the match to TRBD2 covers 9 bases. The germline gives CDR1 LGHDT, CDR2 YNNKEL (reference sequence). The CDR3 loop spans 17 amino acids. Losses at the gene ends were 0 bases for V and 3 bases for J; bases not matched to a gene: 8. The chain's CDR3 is CASSQERLAGVKETQYF. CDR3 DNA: TGTGCCAGCAGCCAAGAGAGATTAGCGGGGGTAAAAGAGACCCAGTACTTC.

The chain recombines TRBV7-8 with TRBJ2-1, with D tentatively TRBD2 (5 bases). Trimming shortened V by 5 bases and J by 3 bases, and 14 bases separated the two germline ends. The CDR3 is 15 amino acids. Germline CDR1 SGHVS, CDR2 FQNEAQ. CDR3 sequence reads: CASSLRGGLYNEQFF. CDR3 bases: TGTGCCAGCAGCCTCCGGGGTGGCCTCTACAATGAGCAGTTCTTC.

CDR3 DNA: TGCGCCAGCAGCCAAGGCACCGGGACAGGGGACACTGAAGCTTTCTTT. This encodes CASSQGTGTGDTEAFF. J is TRBJ1-1 and V is TRBV4-1; 10 nucleotides match TRBD1. The germline V gene encodes CDR1 MGHRA and CDR2 YSYEKL. This CDR3 is 16 amino acids long. V shed 1 base, J shed 3 bases, and the junction held 5 bases outside the gene matches.

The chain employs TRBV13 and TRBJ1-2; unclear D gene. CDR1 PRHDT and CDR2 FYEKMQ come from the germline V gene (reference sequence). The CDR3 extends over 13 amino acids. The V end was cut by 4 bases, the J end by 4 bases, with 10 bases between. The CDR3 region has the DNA TGTGCCAGCAGCTACGGGTTGGGCTATGGCTACACCTTC. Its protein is CASSYGLGYGYTF.

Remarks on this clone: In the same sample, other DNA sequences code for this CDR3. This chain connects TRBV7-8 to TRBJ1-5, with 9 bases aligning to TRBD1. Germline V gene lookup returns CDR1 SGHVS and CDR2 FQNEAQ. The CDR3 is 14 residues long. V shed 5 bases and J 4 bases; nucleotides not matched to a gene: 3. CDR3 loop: CASSPDRGNQPQHF. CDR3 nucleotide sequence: TGTGCCAGCAGCCCCGACAGGGGGAATCAGCCCCAGCATTTT.

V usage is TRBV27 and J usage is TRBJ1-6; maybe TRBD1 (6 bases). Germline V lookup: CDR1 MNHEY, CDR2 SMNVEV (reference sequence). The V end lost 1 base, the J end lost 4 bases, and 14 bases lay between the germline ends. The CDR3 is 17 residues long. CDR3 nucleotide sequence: TGTGCCAGCAGTTTATTTTTGCGAACAGGGTATAATTCACCCCTCCACTTT. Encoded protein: CASSLFLRTGYNSPLHF.

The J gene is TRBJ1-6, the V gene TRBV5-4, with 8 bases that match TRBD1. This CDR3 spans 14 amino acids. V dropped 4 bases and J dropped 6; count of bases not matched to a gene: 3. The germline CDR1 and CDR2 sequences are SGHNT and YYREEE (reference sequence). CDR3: CASSPGQGNSPLHF. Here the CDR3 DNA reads TGTGCCAGCAGCCCAGGACAGGGTAATTCACCCCTCCACTTT.

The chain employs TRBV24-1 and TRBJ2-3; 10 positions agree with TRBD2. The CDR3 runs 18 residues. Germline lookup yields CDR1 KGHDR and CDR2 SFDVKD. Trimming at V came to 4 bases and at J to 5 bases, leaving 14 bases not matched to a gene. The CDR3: CATSEKPLLAGLRDTQYF. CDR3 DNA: TGTGCCACCAGTGAAAAACCGCTACTAGCGGGGCTGCGAGATACGCAGTATTTT.

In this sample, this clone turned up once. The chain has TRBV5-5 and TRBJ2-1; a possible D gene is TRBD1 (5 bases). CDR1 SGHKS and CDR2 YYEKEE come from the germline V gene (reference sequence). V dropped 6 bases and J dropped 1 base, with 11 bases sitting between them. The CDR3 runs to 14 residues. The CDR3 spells CASIIGESYNEQFF. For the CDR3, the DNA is TGTGCCAGCATAATAGGGGAATCCTACAATGAGCAGTTCTTC.

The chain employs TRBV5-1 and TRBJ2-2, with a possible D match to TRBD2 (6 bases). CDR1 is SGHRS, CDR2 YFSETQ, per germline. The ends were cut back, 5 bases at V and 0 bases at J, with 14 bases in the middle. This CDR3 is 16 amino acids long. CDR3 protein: CASSSLGGANTGELFF. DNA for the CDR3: TGCGCCAGCAGTTCCCTTGGAGGGGCGAACACCGGGGAGCTGTTTTTT.

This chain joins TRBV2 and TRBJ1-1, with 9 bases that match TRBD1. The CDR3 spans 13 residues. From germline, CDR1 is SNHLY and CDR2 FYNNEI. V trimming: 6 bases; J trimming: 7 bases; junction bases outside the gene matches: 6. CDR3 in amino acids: CASRRQGEDEAFF. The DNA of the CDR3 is TGTGCCAGCAGGCGACAGGGGGAGGATGAAGCTTTCTTT.

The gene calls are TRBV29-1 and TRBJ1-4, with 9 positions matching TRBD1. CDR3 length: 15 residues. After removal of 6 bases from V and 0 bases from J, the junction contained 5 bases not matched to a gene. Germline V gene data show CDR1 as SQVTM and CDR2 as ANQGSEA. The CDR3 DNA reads TGCAGCGTGGGGACAGGGAGTTCAACTAATGAAAAACTGTTTTTT. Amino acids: CSVGTGSSTNEKLFF.

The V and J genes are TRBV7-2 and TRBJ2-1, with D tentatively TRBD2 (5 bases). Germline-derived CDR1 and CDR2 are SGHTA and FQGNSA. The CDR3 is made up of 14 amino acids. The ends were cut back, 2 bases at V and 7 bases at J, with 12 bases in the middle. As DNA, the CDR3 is TGTGCCAGCAGCTTACCCACCACTAGTAATGAGCAGTTCTTC. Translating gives CASSLPTTSNEQFF.

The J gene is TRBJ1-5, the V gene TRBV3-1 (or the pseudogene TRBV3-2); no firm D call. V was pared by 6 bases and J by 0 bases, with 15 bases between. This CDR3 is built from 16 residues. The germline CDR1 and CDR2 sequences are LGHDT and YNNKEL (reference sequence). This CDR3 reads CASSPSPSPSNQPQHF. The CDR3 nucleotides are TGTGCCAGCAGTCCAAGCCCGAGCCCTAGCAATCAGCCCCAGCATTTT.

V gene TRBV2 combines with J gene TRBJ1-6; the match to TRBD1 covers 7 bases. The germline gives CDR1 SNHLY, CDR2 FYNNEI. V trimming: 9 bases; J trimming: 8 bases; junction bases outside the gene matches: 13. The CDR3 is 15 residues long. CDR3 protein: CASLRGPGRDSPLHF. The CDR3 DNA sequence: TGTGCCAGTCTAAGGGGGCCGGGTAGAGATTCACCCCTCCACTTT.

DNA of the CDR3: TGCGCCAGCAGCCAAGGCTTGGAGGGAATCTCCTACGAGCAGTACTTC. Translation gives CASSQGLEGISYEQYF. V and J are TRBV4-3 and TRBJ2-7, with D perhaps TRBD2 (6 bases). Germline CDR1 is LGHNA and CDR2 is YSLEER. CDR3 size: 16 residues. V was clipped by 1 base and J by 0 bases, with 13 bases between them.

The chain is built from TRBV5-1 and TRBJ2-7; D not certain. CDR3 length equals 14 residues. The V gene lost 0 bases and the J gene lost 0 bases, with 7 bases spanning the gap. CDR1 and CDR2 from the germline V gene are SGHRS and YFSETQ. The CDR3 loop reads CASSLELNSYEQYF. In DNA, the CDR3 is TGCGCCAGCAGCTTGGAACTAAACTCCTACGAGCAGTACTTC.

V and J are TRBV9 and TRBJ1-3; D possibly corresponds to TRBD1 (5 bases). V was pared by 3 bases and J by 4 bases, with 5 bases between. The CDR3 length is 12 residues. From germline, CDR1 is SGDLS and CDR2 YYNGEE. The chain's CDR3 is CASSEGGNTIYF. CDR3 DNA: TGTGCCAGCAGCGAGGGGGGAAACACCATATATTTT.

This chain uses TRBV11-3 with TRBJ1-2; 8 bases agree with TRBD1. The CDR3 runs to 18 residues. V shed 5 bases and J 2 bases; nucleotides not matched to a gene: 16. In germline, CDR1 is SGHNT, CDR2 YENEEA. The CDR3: CASSRPGQVPLGNYGYTF. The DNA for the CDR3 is TGTGCCAGCAGCAGACCGGGACAGGTCCCCTTGGGCAACTATGGCTACACCTTC.

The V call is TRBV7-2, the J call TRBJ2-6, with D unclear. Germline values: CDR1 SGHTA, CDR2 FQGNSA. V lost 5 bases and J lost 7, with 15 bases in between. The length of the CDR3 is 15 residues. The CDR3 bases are TGTGCCAGCAGCAAGACCCTCAAGCGTGCCAACGTCCTGACTTTC. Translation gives CASSKTLKRANVLTF.

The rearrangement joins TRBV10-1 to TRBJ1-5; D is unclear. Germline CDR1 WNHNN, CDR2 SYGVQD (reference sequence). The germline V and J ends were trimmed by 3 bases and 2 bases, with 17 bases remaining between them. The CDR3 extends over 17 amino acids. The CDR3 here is CASSEPEAVWGNQPQHF. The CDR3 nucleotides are TGCGCCAGCAGTGAACCGGAGGCAGTATGGGGCAATCAGCCCCAGCATTTT.

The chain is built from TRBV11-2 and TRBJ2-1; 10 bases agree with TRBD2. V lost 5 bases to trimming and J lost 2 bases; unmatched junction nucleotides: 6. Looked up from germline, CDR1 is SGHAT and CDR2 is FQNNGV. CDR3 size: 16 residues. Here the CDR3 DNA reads TGTGCCAGCAGCATCCGAGCGGGGGGGCCCTACAATGAGCAGTTCTTC. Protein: CASSIRAGGPYNEQFF.

CDR3 protein: CASSQAPEGGQPYNEQFF. The CDR3 nucleotides are TGTGCCAGCAGCCAAGCCCCAGAAGGGGGACAGCCGTACAATGAGCAGTTCTTC. V is TRBV4-2 and J is TRBJ2-1, with TRBD1 identical over 7 bases. The CDR3 has 18 amino acids. Losses at the gene ends were 1 base for V and 4 bases for J; bases not matched to a gene: 13. The germline gives CDR1 LGHNA, CDR2 YNFKEQ.

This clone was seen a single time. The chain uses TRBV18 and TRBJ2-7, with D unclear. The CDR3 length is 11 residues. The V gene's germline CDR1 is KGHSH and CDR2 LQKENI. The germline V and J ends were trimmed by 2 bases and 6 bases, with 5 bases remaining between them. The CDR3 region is CASSPGPEQYF. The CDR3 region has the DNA TGTGCCAGCTCACCAGGGCCCGAGCAGTACTTC.